A single sample gave rise to the 2 T cell receptor beta chains below, sequenced in a study of PD-1 blockade in classical Hodgkin lymphoma. Time point of the sample: cycle 4 day 1 (C4D1), after about 6 weeks of nivolumab. The patients all showed relapse after autologous stem cell transplantation, while their brentuximab vedotin exposure varied. The repertoire was sequenced with immunoSEQ multiplex PCR; TCRdb's copy has only in-frame clones and lacks some. The sample includes roughly 56,000 clones, around nine tenths seen only once; the top ten take over 7.5%. The input for sequencing was peripheral blood mononuclear cells (PBMCs), taken before the fourth cycle of nivolumab. The source is a human donor with classical Hodgkin lymphoma.

The gene calls are TRBV5-5 and TRBJ1-2, with 10 bases matching TRBD1. V lost 3 bases and J lost 5; bases outside the gene matches: 7. This CDR3 has 15 amino acids. Germline CDR1 and CDR2: SGHKS and YYEKEE (reference sequence). The CDR3 sequence is CASSSTGGLIYGYTF. In DNA, the CDR3 is TGTGCCAGCAGCTCGACAGGGGGCCTTATTTATGGCTACACCTTC.

On this clone: The same CDR3 arises from other DNA sequences in this sample as well. CDR3 nucleotide sequence: TGTGCCAGCAGCCCAACAGGGAACTATGGCTACACCTTC. It specifies CASSPTGNYGYTF. The V gene is TRBV6-5, the J gene TRBJ1-2; TRBD1 is a possible D gene (6 bases). The germline V gene has CDR1 MNHEY and CDR2 SVGAGI. This CDR3 is 13 amino acids long. V lost 6 bases to trimming and J lost 2 bases, with 10 bases between them.